The 5 T cell receptor beta chains given below trace back to one sample, sequenced in a study of naive and memory T cell subsets. Two oligonucleotides, mixed equimolar, formed the beta constant-region primer covering TRBC1 and TRBC2. Nested alpha and beta constant-region primers with the SP2 primer drove four PCR rounds on ligated cDNA. TCRdb passed the UMI-ligation and nested PCR reads through MiXCR, listing each CDR3 protein once. The sample lists around 160,000 distinct CDR3 sequences, 22% occurring once. The antigens of these receptors remain unknown. Study conclusions and caveats: Naive repertoires, especially CD8, held a few larger clonotypes, possibly memory cells re-expressing CD45RA.

Sample: naive CD4+ T cells from blood. The receptors were sampled from a human donor in good health.

This clonotype showed up many times. The J gene is TRBJ2-1, the V gene TRBV29-1, with a tentative D call TRBD2 (6 bases). CDR1 is SQVTM and CDR2 is ANQGSEA in the germline V gene. The V end was cut by 7 bases, the J end by 11 bases, with 18 bases between. This CDR3 is built from 12 residues. CDR3: CSAIPGGTKQFF. DNA for the CDR3: TGCAGCGCAATACCCGGGGGAACTAAGCAGTTCTTC.

This rearrangement joins TRBV7-9 to TRBJ2-7; maybe TRBD2 (6 bases). V lost 5 bases to trimming and J lost 6 bases, with 14 bases between them. The length of the CDR3 is 13 residues. Looked up from germline, CDR1 is SEHNR and CDR2 is FQNEAQ (reference sequence). CDR3 in DNA: TGTGCCAGCAGCGCCTCCGGGACTTCCGAGCAGTACTTC. It translates to CASSASGTSEQYF.

This clonotype showed up just a few times. The V call is TRBV27, the J call TRBJ1-6, with 7 bases lining up with TRBD1. The V segment lost 4 bases and the J segment 7 bases; nucleotides outside the gene matches: 7. The CDR3 has 15 residues. Germline-derived CDR1 and CDR2 are MNHEY and SMNVEV (reference sequence). The CDR3 is CASSWAPGQNSPLHF. The CDR3 DNA reads TGTGCCAGCAGTTGGGCCCCGGGACAGAATTCACCCCTCCACTTT.

This clonotype was picked up a small number of times. V usage is TRBV2 and J usage is TRBJ2-5; D is unresolved. Germline CDR1 SNHLY, CDR2 FYNNEI. The V end was cut by 7 bases, the J end by 2 bases, with 5 bases between. The CDR3 is made up of 11 amino acids. The CDR3 sequence is CASTGQETQYF. The CDR3 DNA follows: TGTGCCAGCACGGGTCAAGAGACCCAGTACTTC.

The chain joins TRBV7-2 to TRBJ2-3; possible D gene TRBD2, 5 bases. Germline CDR1 SGHTA, CDR2 FQGNSA. Trimming removed 5 bases from V and 6 bases from J, with 18 bases in between. This CDR3 comprises 15 residues. The DNA for the CDR3 is TGTGCCAGCAGCCCCCGGGGTAGCACCCCTGATACGCAGTATTTT. The encoded protein is CASSPRGSTPDTQYF.